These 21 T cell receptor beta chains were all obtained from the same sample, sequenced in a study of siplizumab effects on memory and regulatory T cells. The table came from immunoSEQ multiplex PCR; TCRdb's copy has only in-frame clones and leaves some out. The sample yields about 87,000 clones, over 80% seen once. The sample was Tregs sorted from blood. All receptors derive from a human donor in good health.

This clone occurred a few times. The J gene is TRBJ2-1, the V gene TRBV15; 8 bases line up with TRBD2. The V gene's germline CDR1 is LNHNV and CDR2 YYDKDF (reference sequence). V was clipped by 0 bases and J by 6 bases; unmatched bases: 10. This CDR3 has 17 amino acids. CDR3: CATSRDPRGVVSNEQFF. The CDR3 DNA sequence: TGTGCCACCAGCAGAGATCCGCGGGGGGTGGTCAGCAATGAGCAGTTCTTC.

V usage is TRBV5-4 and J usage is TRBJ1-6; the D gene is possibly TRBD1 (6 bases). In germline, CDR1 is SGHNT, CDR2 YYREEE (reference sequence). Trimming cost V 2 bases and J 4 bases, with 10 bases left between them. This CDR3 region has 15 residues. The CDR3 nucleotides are TGTGCCAGCAGCTTTCAGGGGAATTATAATTCACCCCTCCACTTT. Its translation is CASSFQGNYNSPLHF.

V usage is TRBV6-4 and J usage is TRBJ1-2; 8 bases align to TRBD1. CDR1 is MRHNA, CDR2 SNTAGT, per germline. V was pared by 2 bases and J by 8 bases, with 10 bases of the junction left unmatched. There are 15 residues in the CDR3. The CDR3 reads CASSDATGARRGYTF. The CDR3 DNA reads TGTGCCAGCAGTGACGCGACAGGGGCCCGGCGGGGCTACACCTTC.

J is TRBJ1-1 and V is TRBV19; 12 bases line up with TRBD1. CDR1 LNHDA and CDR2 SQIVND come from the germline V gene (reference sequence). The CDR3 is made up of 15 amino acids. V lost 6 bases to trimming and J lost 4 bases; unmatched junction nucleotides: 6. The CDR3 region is CASSGTGGWGTEAFF. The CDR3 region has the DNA TGTGCCAGTAGCGGGACAGGGGGCTGGGGCACTGAAGCTTTCTTT.

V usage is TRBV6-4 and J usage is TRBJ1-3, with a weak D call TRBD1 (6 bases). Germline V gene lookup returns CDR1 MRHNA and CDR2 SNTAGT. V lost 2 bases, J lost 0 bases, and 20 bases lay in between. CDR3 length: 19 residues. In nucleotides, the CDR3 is TGTGCCAGCAGTGACGAAAGCCCTAGGACAGTCCTCTCTGGAAACACCATATATTTT. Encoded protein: CASSDESPRTVLSGNTIYF.

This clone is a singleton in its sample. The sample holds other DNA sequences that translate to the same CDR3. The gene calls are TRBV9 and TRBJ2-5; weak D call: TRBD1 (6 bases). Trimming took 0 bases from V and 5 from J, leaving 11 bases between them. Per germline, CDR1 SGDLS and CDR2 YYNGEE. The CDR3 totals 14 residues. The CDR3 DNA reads TGTGCCAGCAGCGTAGGCCAGGGGTTGGAGACCCAGTACTTC. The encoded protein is CASSVGQGLETQYF.

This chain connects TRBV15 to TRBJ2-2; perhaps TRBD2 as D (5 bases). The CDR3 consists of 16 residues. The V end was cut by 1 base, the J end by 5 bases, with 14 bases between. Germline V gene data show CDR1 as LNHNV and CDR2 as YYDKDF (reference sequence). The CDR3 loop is CATSRGGAPGTGELFF. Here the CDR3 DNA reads TGTGCCACCAGCAGAGGAGGAGCTCCGGGAACCGGGGAGCTGTTTTTT.

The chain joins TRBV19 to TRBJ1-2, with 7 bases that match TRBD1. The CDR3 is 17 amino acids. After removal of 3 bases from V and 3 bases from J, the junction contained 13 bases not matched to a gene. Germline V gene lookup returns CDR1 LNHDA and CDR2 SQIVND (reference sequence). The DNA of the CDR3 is TGTGCCAGTAGTATTAGCGGGACAGCCGCTCCATACTATGGCTACACCTTC. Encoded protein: CASSISGTAAPYYGYTF. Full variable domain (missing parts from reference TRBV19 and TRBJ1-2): DGGITQSPKYLFRKEGQNVTLSCEQNLNHDAMYWYRQDPGQGLRLIYYSQIVNDFQKGDIAEGYSVSREKKESFPLTVTSAQKNPTAFYLCASSISGTAAPYYGYTFGSGTRLTVV.

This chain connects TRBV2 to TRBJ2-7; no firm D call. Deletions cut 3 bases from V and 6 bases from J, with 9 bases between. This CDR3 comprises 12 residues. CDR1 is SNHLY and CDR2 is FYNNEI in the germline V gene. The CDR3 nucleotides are TGTGCCAGCAGTGAGGGGTACGCCGAGCAGTACTTC. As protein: CASSEGYAEQYF. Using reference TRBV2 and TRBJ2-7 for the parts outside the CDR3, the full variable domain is EPEVTQTPSHQVTQMGQEVILRCVPISNHLYFYWYRQILGQKVEFLVSFYNNEISEKSEIFDDQFSVERPDGSNFTLKIRSTKLEDSAMYFCASSEGYAEQYFGPGTRLTVT.

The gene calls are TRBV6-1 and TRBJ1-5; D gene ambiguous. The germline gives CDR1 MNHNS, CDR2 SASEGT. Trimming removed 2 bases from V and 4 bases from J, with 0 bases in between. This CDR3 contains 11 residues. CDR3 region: CASSENQPQHF. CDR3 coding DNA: TGTGCCAGCAGTGAAAATCAGCCCCAGCATTTT.

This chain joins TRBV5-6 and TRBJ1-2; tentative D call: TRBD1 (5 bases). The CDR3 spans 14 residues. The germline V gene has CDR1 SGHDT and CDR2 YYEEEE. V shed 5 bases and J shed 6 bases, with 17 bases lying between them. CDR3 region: CASRALGGVNGYTF. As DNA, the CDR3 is TGTGCCAGCAGGGCCCTGGGGGGAGTGAATGGCTACACCTTC.

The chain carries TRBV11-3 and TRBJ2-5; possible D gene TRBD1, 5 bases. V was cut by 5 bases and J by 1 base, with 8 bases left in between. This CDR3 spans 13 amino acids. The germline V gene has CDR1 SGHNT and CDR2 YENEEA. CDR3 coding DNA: TGTGCCAGCAGCCGACAGTCCCAAGAGACCCAGTACTTC. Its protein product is CASSRQSQETQYF.

The CDR3 here is CAISDSGTAPGGYTF. The CDR3 nucleotides are TGTGCCATCAGTGACTCCGGGACGGCGCCGGGGGGCTACACCTTC. The genes are TRBV10-3 and TRBJ1-2; D possibly corresponds to TRBD1 (5 bases). V gave up 3 bases and J gave up 8 bases, with 19 bases separating them. Germline values: CDR1 ENHRY, CDR2 SYGVKD. There are 15 residues in the CDR3.

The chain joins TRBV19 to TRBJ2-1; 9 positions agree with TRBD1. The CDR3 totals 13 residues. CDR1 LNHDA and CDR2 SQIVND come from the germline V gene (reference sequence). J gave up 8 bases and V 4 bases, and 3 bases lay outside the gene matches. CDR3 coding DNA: TGTGCCAGTAGTAAAAGGGACAGGGATGAGCAGTTCTTC. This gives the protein CASSKRDRDEQFF.

The CDR3 coding sequence is TGTGCCAGCACCTTTCCAGGGGGACAGGGTAACACCGGGGAGCTGTTTTTT. Amino acid sequence: CASTFPGGQGNTGELFF. The rearrangement links TRBV21-1 to TRBJ2-2; the table calls TRBD1, which could not be checked here. TRBV21-1 is a known pseudogene. The CDR3 has 17 amino acids.

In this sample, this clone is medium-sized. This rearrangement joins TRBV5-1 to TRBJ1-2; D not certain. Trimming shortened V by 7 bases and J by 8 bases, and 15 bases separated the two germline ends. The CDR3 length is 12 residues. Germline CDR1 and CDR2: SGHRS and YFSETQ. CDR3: CASSKTPDGYTF. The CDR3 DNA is TGCGCCAGCTCCAAGACCCCAGACGGCTACACCTTC.

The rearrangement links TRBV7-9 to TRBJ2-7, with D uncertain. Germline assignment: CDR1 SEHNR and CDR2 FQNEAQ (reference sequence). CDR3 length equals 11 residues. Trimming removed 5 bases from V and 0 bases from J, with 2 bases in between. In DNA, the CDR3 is TGTGCCAGCAGCGACTCCTACGAGCAGTACTTC. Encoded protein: CASSDSYEQYF.

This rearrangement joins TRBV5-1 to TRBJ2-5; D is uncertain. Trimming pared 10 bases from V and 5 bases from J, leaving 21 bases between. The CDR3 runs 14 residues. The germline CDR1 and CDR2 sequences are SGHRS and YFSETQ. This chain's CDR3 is CACGKGSTTETQYF. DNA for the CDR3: TGCGCCTGTGGGAAGGGAAGTACTACGGAGACCCAGTACTTC.

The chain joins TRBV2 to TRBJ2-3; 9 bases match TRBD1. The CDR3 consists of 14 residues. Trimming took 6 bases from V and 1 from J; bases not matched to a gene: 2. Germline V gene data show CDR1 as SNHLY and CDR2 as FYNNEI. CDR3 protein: CASSRDRGTDTQYF. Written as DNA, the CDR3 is TGTGCCAGCAGCCGGGACAGGGGCACAGATACGCAGTATTTT. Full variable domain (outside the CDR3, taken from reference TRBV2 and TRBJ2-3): EPEVTQTPSHQVTQMGQEVILRCVPISNHLYFYWYRQILGQKVEFLVSFYNNEISEKSEIFDDQFSVERPDGSNFTLKIRSTKLEDSAMYFCASSRDRGTDTQYFGPGTRLTVL.

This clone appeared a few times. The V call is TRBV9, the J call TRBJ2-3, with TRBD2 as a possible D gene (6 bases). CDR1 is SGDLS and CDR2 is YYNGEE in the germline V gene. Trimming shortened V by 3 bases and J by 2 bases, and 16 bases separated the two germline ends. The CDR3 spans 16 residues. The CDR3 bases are TGTGCCAGCAGCGCCTCCGGGACTTACCACACAGATACGCAGTATTTT. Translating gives CASSASGTYHTDTQYF.

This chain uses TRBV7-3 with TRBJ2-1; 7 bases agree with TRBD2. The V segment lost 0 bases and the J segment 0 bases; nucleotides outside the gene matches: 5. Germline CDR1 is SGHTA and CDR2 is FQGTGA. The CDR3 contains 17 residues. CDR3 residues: CASSLTGGDLSYNEQFF. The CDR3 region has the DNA TGTGCCAGCAGCTTAACGGGAGGGGACCTCTCCTACAATGAGCAGTTCTTC. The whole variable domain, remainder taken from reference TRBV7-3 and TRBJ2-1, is GAGVSQTPSNKVTEKGKYVELRCDPISGHTALYWYRQSLGQGPEFLIYFQGTGAADDSGLPNDRFFAVRPEGSVSTLKIQRTERGDSAVYLCASSLTGGDLSYNEQFFGPGTRLTVL.